Presented here are 5 T cell receptor beta chains from one specimen sequenced in a study of early T cells in non-severe SARS-CoV-2 infection (dated by TCRdb to the early 2020s). The library was generated by 5' RACE. TCRdb lists the instrument as NextSeq 500. TCRdb trimmed the raw reads at Q25, called clones with MiXCR and kept productive beta chains. Rows with a matching CDR3 protein are joined into one entry that keeps the most common DNA and genes. Recorded for this sample are 68,000 or so distinct CDR3 sequences; roughly a tenth of them occurred a single time. Together, the top ten hold about 6.4% of the sample. Input material: whole blood. These TCRs come from an adult who was a healthcare worker with PCR-confirmed SARS-CoV-2 infection or an uninfected control (not recorded which).

This clonotype was counted at least ten times. This sequence joins TRBV4-1 and TRBJ1-1, with a possible D match to TRBD1 (5 bases). CDR1 MGHRA and CDR2 YSYEKL come from the germline V gene. Trimming stripped 2 bases from V and 0 bases from J, with 10 bases between. The CDR3 contains 15 residues. The CDR3 nucleotides read TGCGCCAGCAGCCAACGAACAGGAGTGAACACTGAAGCTTTCTTT. Residues: CASSQRTGVNTEAFF.

This clonotype was observed a handful of times. The chain employs TRBV28 and TRBJ2-6; TRBD1 matches at 7 bases. Germline trimming cut 5 bases from V and 3 bases from J; bases unmatched to any gene: 7. From germline, CDR1 is MDHEN and CDR2 SYDVKM. CDR3 length equals 16 residues. The CDR3 protein is CASSTWGTVGANVLTF. The CDR3 region has the DNA TGTGCCAGCAGTACATGGGGGACAGTTGGGGCCAACGTCCTGACTTTC.

At least ten counts were recorded for this clonotype. The chain joins TRBV5-5 to TRBJ1-1, with TRBD1 matching 8 bases. This CDR3 has 14 residues. The trim removed 4 bases at V and 2 bases at J, leaving 4 bases unmatched. CDR1 and CDR2 from the germline V gene are SGHKS and YYEKEE (reference sequence). CDR3 DNA: TGTGCCAGCAGCAGGGCAGGGGGCAACACTGAAGCTTTCTTT. Amino acids: CASSRAGGNTEAFF.

The chain uses TRBV20-1 and TRBJ2-3; no reliable D call. V was shortened by 6 bases and J by 6 bases, with 10 bases between the two germline ends. This CDR3 contains 11 residues. Germline V gene lookup returns CDR1 DFQATT and CDR2 SNEGSKA (reference sequence). The CDR3 here is CSAAASDTQYF. The CDR3, as DNA: TGCAGTGCCGCAGCCTCCGATACGCAGTATTTT.

At least ten counts were recorded for this clonotype. The chain has TRBV4-3 and TRBJ2-2; no clear D. CDR1 and CDR2 from the germline V gene are LGHNA and YSLEER. V lost 0 bases, J lost 2 bases, and 13 bases lay in between. This CDR3 contains 17 residues. CDR3 sequence reads: CASSQDLLRSNTGELFF. DNA of the CDR3: TGCGCCAGCAGCCAAGATCTCCTCAGGAGTAACACCGGGGAGCTGTTTTTT.